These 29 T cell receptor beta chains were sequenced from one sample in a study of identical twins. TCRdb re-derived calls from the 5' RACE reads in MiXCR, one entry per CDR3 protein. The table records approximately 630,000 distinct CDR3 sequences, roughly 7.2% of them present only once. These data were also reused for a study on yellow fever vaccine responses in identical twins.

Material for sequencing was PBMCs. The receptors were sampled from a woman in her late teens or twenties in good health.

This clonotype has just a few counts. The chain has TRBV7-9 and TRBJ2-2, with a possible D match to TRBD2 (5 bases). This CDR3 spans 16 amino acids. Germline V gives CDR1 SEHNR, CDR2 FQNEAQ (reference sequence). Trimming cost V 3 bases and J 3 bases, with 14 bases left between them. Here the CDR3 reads CASSFSSGSYTGELFF. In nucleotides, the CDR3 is TGTGCCAGCAGCTTCTCCAGCGGTTCTTACACCGGGGAGCTGTTTTTT.

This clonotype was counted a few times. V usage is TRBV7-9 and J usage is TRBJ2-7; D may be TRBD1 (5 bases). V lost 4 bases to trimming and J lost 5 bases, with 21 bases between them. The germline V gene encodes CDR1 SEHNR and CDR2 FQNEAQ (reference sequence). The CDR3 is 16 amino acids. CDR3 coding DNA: TGTGCCAGCAGCTCCCGTCTAGGCAGGGCGACCAACGAGCAGTACTTC. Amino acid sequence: CASSSRLGRATNEQYF. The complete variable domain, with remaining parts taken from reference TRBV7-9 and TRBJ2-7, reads DTGVSQNPRHKITKRGQNVTFRCDPISEHNRLYWYRQTLGQGPEFLTYFQNEAQLEKSRLLSDRFSAERPKGSFSTLEIQRTEQGDSAMYLCASSSRLGRATNEQYFGPGTRLTVT.

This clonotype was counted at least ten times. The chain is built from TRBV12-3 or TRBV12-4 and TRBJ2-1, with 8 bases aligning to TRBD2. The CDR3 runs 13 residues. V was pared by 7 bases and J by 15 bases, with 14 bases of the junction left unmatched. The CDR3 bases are TGTGCCAGCAACTCTAGAGTAGCGGGACCCCTGTTCTTC. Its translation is CASNSRVAGPLFF.

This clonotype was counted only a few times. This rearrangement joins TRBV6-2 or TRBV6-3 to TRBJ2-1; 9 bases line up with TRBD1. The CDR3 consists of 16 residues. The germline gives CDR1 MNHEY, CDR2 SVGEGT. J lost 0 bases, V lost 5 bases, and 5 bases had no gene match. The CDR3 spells CASSPRQGGSYNEQFF. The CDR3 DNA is TGTGCCAGCAGTCCGCGACAGGGGGGCTCCTACAATGAGCAGTTCTTC.

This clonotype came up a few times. In nucleotides, the CDR3 is TGTGCCAGCAGCTTAGCCGGGACAGGTTCACCCCTCCACTTT. This codes for CASSLAGTGSPLHF. The chain couples TRBV7-2 to TRBJ1-6; 8 bases are a match to TRBD1. The CDR3 is 14 residues long. The germline CDR1 and CDR2 sequences are SGHTA and FQGNSA. J lost 9 bases, V lost 0 bases, and 1 base had no gene match.

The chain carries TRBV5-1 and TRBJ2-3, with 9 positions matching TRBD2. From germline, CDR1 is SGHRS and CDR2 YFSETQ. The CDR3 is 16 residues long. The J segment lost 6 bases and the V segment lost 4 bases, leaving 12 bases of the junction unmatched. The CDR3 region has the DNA TGCGCCAGCAGCGTAATGGGCGGGGGGGCCCCCGATACGCAGTATTTT. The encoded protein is CASSVMGGGAPDTQYF.

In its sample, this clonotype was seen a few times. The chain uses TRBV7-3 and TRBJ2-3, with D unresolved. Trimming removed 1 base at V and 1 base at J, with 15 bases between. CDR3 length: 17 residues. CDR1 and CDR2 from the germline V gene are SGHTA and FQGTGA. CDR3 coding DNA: TGTGCCAGCAGCTTAAAAACCAGAGAGCACGGCACAGATACGCAGTATTTT. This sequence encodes CASSLKTREHGTDTQYF.

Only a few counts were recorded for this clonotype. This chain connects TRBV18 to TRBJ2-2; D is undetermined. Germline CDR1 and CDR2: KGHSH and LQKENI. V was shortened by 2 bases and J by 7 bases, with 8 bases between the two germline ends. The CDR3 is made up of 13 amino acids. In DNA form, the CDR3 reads TGTGCCAGCTCACCAGGTTCCAGCGGGGAGCTGTTTTTT. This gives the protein CASSPGSSGELFF.

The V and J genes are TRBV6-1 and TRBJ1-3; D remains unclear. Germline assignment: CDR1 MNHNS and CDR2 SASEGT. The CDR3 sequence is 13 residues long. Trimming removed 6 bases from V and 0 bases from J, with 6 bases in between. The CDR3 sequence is CASRADSGNTIYF. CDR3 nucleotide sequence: TGTGCCAGCAGAGCAGACTCTGGAAACACCATATATTTT.

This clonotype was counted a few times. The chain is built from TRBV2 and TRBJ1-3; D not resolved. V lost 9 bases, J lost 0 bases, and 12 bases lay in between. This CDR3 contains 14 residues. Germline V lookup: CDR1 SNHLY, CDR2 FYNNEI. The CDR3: CASSPENSGNTIYF. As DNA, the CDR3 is TGTGCCAGTAGTCCAGAAAACTCTGGAAACACCATATATTTT. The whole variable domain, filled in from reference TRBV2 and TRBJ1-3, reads EPEVTQTPSHQVTQMGQEVILRCVPISNHLYFYWYRQILGQKVEFLVSFYNNEISEKSEIFDDQFSVERPDGSNFTLKIRSTKLEDSAMYFCASSPENSGNTIYFGEGSWLTVV.

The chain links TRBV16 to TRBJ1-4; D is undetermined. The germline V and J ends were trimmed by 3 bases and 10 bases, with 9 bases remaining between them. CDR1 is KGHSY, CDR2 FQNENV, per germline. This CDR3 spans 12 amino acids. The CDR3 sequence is CASSQGNGKLFF. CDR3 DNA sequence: TGTGCCAGCAGCCAGGGAAACGGAAAACTGTTTTTT.

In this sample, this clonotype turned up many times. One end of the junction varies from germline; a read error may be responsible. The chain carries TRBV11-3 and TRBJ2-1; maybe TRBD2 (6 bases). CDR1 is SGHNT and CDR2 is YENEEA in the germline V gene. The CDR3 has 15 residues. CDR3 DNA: TGTGCCAGCAGCCCGCGACACGGGGAGGACAATGGGCAGTTCTTC. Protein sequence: CASSPRHGEDNGQFF.

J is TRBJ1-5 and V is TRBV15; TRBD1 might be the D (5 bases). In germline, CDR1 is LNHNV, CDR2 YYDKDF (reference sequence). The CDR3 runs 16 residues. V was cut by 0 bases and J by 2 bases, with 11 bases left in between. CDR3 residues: CATSRDRAAGNQPQHF. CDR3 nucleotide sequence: TGTGCCACCAGCAGAGACAGGGCGGCCGGCAATCAGCCCCAGCATTTT.

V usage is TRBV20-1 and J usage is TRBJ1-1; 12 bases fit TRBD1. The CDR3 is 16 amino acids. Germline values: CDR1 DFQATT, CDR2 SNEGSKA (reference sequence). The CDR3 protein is CRALPWDRGRVTEAFF. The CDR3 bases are TGCAGGGCGTTACCTTGGGACAGGGGGCGCGTCACTGAAGCTTTCTTT.

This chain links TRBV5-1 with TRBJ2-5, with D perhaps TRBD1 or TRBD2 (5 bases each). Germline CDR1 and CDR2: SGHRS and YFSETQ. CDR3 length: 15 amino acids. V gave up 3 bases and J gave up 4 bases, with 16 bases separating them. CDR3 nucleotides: TGCGCCAGCAGCTGGGACGCGCGTTACCCAGAGACCCAGTACTTC. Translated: CASSWDARYPETQYF.

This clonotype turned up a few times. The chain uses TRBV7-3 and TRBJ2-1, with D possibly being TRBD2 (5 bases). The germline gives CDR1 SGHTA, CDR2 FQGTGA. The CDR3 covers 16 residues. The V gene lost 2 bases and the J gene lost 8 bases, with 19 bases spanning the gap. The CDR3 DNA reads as TGTGCCAGCAGCTTAGGGGTGGGTTTTGAGGGCGATGAGCAGTTCTTC. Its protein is CASSLGVGFEGDEQFF.

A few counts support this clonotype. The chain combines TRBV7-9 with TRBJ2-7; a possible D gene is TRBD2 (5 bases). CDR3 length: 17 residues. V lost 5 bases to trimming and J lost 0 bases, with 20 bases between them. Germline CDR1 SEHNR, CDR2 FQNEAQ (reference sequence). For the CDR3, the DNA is TGTGCCAGCAGCGGCACCGAGAAATGGGAGAGCTCCTACGAGCAGTACTTC. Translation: CASSGTEKWESSYEQYF.

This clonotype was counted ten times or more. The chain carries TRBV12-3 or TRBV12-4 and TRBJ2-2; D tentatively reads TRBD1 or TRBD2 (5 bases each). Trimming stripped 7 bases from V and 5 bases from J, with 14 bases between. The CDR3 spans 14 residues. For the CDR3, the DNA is TGTGCCAGCACCACCGGTTGGGGGACCGGGGAGCTGTTTTTT. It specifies CASTTGWGTGELFF.

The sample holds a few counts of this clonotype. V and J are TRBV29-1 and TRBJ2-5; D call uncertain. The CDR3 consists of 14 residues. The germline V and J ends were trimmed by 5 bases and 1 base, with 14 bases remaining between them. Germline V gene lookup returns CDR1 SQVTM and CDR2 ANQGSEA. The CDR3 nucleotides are TGCAGCGTTTCTTGGATTACCCTCCAAGAGACCCAGTACTTC. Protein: CSVSWITLQETQYF.

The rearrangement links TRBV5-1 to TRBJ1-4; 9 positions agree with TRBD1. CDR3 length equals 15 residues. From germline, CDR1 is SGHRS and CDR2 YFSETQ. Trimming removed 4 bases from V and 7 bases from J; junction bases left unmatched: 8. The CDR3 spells CASSRRGTGIEKLFF. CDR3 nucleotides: TGCGCCAGCAGCCGTCGAGGGACAGGGATTGAAAAACTGTTTTTT.

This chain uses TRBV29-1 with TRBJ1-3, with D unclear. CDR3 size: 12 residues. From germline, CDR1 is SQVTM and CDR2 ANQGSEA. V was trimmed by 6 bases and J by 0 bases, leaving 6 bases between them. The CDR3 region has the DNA TGCAGCGTCAGCAGCTCTGGAAACACCATATATTTT. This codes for CSVSSSGNTIYF. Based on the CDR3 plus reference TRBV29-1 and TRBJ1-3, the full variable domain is SAVISQKPSRDICQRGTSLTIQCQVDSQVTMMFWYRQQPGQSLTLIATANQGSEATYESGFVIDKFPISRPNLTFSTLTVSNMSPEDSSIYLCSVSSSGNTIYFGEGSWLTVV.

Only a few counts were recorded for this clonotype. The DNA of the CDR3 is TGTGCCAGTAGTGTGGACCGGGGACCTTACGAGCAGTACTTC. Amino acid sequence: CASSVDRGPYEQYF. V is TRBV19 and J is TRBJ2-7; tentatively, D is TRBD1 or TRBD2 (5 bases each). V was trimmed by 5 bases and J by 4 bases, leaving 15 bases between them. CDR3 length: 14 residues. Looked up from germline, CDR1 is LNHDA and CDR2 is SQIVND (reference sequence).

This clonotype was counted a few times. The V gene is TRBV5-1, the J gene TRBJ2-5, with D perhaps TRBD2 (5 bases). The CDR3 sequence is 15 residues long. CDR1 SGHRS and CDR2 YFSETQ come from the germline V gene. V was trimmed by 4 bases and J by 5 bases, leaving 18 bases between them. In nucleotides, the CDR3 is TGCGCCAGCAGCCTTATAGCGTCGGGCGGGGAGACCCAGTACTTC. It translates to CASSLIASGGETQYF.

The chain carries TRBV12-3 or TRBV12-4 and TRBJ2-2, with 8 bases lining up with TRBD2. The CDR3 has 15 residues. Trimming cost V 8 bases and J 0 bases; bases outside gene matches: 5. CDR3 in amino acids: CASCVAGTNTGELFF. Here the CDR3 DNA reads TGTGCCAGCTGTGTAGCGGGGACGAACACCGGGGAGCTGTTTTTT.

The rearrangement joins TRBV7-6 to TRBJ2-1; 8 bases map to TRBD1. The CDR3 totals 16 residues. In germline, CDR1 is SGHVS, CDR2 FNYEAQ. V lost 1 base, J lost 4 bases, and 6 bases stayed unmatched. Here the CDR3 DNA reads TGTGCCAGCAGCTTAGGAGGACAGGGAAAATACAATGAGCAGTTCTTC. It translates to CASSLGGQGKYNEQFF. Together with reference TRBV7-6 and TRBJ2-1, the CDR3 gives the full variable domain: GAGVSQSPRYKVTKRGQDVALRCDPISGHVSLYWYRQALGQGPEFLTYFNYEAQQDKSGLPNDRFSAERPEGSISTLTIQRTEQRDSAMYRCASSLGGQGKYNEQFFGPGTRLTVL.

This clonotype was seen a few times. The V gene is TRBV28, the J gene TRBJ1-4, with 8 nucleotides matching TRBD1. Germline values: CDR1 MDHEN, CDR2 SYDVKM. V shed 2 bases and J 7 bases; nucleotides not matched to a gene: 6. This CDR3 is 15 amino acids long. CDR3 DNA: TGTGCCAGCAGTTTACAGGGGGCTACCCTTGAAAAACTGTTTTTT. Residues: CASSLQGATLEKLFF.

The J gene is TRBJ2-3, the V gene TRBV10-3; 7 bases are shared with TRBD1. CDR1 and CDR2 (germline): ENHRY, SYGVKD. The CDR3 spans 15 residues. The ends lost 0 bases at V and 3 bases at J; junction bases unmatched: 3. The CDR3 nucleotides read TGTGCCATCAGTGAGTCGGGCAGGGGGACAGATACGCAGTATTTT. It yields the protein CAISESGRGTDTQYF.

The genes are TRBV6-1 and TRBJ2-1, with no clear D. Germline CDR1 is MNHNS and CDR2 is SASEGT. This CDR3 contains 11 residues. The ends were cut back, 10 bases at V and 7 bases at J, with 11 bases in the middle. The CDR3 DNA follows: TGTGCCATATCGCTAGTAAATGAGCAGTTCTTC. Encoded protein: CAISLVNEQFF.

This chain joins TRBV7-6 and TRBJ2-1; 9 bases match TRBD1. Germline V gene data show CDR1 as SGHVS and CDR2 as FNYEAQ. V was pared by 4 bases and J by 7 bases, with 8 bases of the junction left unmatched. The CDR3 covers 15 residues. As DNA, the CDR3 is TGTGCCAGCAGCTCCCTCGGGACAGGGAGGAATGAGCAGTTCTTC. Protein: CASSSLGTGRNEQFF.